This TCR beta chain was captured by sequencing in a study of T-cell reconstitution after alpha-beta-depleted transplantation in children. This clonotype appeared a few times. The CDR3 is 13 residues long. The germline CDR1 and CDR2 sequences are SGHKS and YYEKEE (reference sequence). V was pared by 1 base and J by 6 bases, with 10 bases between. Unique molecular identifiers were incorporated when the TCRbeta library was constructed. One entry per CDR3 protein results from TCRdb running MiXCR on the PCR reads. The sample has fewer than 400,000 distinct CDR3 sequences, about a fifth seen once. The specimen was PBMCs from the stem cell graft donor, collected from the stem cell graft. The clonotype comes from a human donor who donated a stem cell graft to a child with acute myeloid leukemia. The chain combines TRBV5-5 with TRBJ1-1, with D possibly TRBD1 on 6 matching bases. Here the CDR3 DNA reads TGTGCCAGCAGCTTGACAGGGAATCCTGAAGCTTTCTTT. This sequence encodes CASSLTGNPEAFF.